This paragraph covers one T cell receptor (beta chain) sequence. The entry originates in a study of shared clonotypes between healthy human individuals. V gave up 7 bases and J gave up 3 bases, with 13 bases separating them. The CDR3 is 14 amino acids. Germline V lookup: CDR1 SNHLY, CDR2 FYNNEI. Clones were read by immunoSEQ multiplex PCR, and TCRdb kept only the in-frame ones, dropping some. The sample holds about 2.4 million clones; around nine tenths are singletons and the top ten take over 0.12%. The V gene is TRBV2, the J gene TRBJ1-5; D is undetermined. The sequenced sample consisted of naive CD4+ T cells sorted from blood. Subset described: CD45RA+ positively selected. The sequence derives from a man aged 18 to 29 in good health. Here the CDR3 reads CASTQVGYNQPQHF. CDR3 DNA: TGTGCCAGCACCCAAGTAGGGTACAATCAGCCCCAGCATTTT.